The sequence of this T cell receptor beta chain was determined in a study of CD8+ T cells in alopecia areata (dated by TCRdb to between 2018 and 2020). Concerning the study at large: To study T cell clonal expansion in alopecia areata, the researchers applied high-throughput TCRbeta sequencing to both the C3H/HeJ mouse model and human patients. TCRbeta CDR3 regions were amplified by immunoSEQ multiplex PCR using 35 Vbeta forward and 13 Jbeta reverse primers. The RNA source kit depended on sample type: the PAXgene miRNA kit for fixed scalp, the miRNeasy kit for PBMCs, and the RNeasy kit for mouse skin. In humans, TCRbeta sequencing was performed on scalp tissue and on sorted CD4+ and CD8+ peripheral blood T cells from healthy controls and from patients with patchy or totalis/universalis alopecia areata. Scalp clonality was compared among normal scalp (n=4), patchy alopecia areata scalp (n=8), and alopecia totalis/universalis scalp (n=8).

With respect to this clone: Its antigen specificity is not known. Base qualities are not at hand, and no much larger clone is one base apart.

Findings and caveats that apply to the study as a whole: Scalp TCR repertoire analysis is complicated because resident alphabeta T cells in normal human skin are also sequenced, whereas mouse skin is dominated by gammadelta T cells. Shared TCR sequences between patients were less evident than in mice, which may be partly attributable to HLA diversity in the patient population. Higher clonality and more expanded CD8+ clones were observed in lesional scalp than in normal scalp, particularly in alopecia totalis/universalis, a finding suggestive of antigenic drive.

In about five patients from the biomarker study, an additional sort separated CD25+CD127- cells out of the CD4+ cells. Peripheral blood and lesional scalp punch biopsies were obtained from patients with alopecia areata. PBMCs were isolated by density centrifugation and stained for CD3, CD4 and CD8, after which CD4+ and CD8+ T cells were sorted on a FACSAria. Untreated alopecia areata patients were recruited as part of a multicenter biomarker study. Preparation of the library involved the immunoSEQ multiplex PCR assay. To provide template for TCR sequencing, every sample had RNA extracted and reverse transcribed into cDNA. SuperScript III was used for first-strand cDNA synthesis, primed with a 2:1 mix of oligo-dT and random hexamers. A synthetic immune receptor repertoire was used to assess amplification bias, and residual bias was removed computationally. Per the source publication's procedure: Raw reads were preprocessed to remove errors, and CDR3 was defined by IMGT conventions from the conserved cysteine to phenylalanine. Clonality was computed by normalizing Shannon entropy by log2 of the number of productive unique TCRs and subtracting the result from 1. Whether scalp clones were CD4 or CD8 was inferred by matching scalp TCRbeta sequences against CD4 and CD8 repertoires sorted from blood. Held by TCRdb, this immuneACCESS table contains in-frame sequences only and omits some clones. Under half of the omission traces to an unresolved V gene where checked; the cause of the rest is unknown. V and J calls and clone size are given by that table; D and trimming were obtained from the DNA. This sample is represented by roughly 8,000 clones; less than 75% of them were singletons. Together, the top ten hold about 2.9% of the sample.

The germline V gene (reference sequence) yields LNHDA for CDR1 and SQIVND for CDR2. V ends up 9 bases short and J 5 bases short, with an unmatched junction base count of 1. Reading from cysteine to phenylalanine, the CDR3 counts 11 amino acids. The kept DNA is CDR3 alone, 33 bases in frame from the first base. Specimen: CD4+ Tregs sorted from blood. The chain is made from TRBV19 and TRBJ2-3; 8 central bases correspond to TRBD2. The TCR sequence derives from a human donor with alopecia areata. The CDR3 protein sequence reads: CASRGGDTQYF. At the DNA level, the sequence is TGTGCCAGCCGGGGGGGAGATACGCAGTATTTT.